This T cell receptor (beta chain) originates from a study of T cell repertoires in cytomegalovirus infection. Study summary: HLA-B-restricted CMV epitopes that are well studied, plus recently identified HLA-C-restricted ones, were used by the study. In public TCR beta signatures, there were indications of both CMV infection and matching HLA type. Findings and caveats of the study: The study identified carriers of CMV plus the relevant HLA from cumulative public TCR beta family frequency. Dominating the ex vivo response were HLA-C-restricted CMV-specific TCR beta clonotypes.

Germline CDR1 reads MGHRA; CDR2 reads YSYEKL. Trimming at V came to 1 base and at J to 3 bases, leaving 9 bases not matched to a gene. This CDR3 is 17 amino acids long. Only a few counts were recorded for this clonotype. Antigen: not known. MiXCR, applied by TCRdb to the reads, yields one record per CDR3 protein. Of approximately 910,000 distinct CDR3 sequences detected, about a third appear once; the ten largest clones hold 13%. Material: cultured CD8+ T cells from PBMCs, obtained from culture after CMV antigen stimulation. The source is a human donor in good health (CMV status not recorded). Some clones in this sample may be carry-over from other donors' samples. The chain links TRBV4-1 to TRBJ2-1, with 7 bases that match TRBD1. The CDR3: CASSQAWGQLDYNEQFF. DNA for the CDR3: TGCGCCAGCAGCCAAGCGTGGGGACAGCTGGACTACAATGAGCAGTTCTTC.